These 23 T cell receptor beta chains originate from one sample sequenced in a study of T cell responses to AZD1222 COVID-19 vaccine. Data came from immunoSEQ multiplex PCR; TCRdb stores just in-frame clones and leaves some out. The sample lists roughly 99,000 clones, around nine tenths occurring once. Material: peripheral blood, obtained 28 days after the second AZD1222 dose. These receptors all stem from an adult who received the AZD1222 COVID-19 vaccine.

J is TRBJ1-2 and V is TRBV5-4; D unresolved. This CDR3 has 14 amino acids. Germline CDR1 SGHNT, CDR2 YYREEE (reference sequence). Trimming removed 0 bases from V and 1 base from J, with 7 bases in between. The CDR3 region is CASSLGSLNYGYTF. DNA of the CDR3: TGTGCCAGCAGCTTGGGATCTCTTAACTATGGCTACACCTTC.

Concerning this clone itself: Other nucleotide sequences in the sample specify the same CDR3. The V and J genes are TRBV4-1 and TRBJ2-2; D is ambiguous. Trimming took off 1 base at V and 5 bases at J, with 8 bases between the two ends. CDR3 length: 14 residues. Germline CDR1 MGHRA, CDR2 YSYEKL. The CDR3 nucleotides read TGCGCCAGCAGCCAAGGGCTCGGGACCGGGGAGCTGTTTTTT. Its translation: CASSQGLGTGELFF.

The V gene is TRBV9, the J gene TRBJ2-7; possibly TRBD2 for D (6 bases). The CDR3 runs to 14 residues. Trimming left V 2 bases short and J 2 bases short, with 11 bases between. Looked up from germline, CDR1 is SGDLS and CDR2 is YYNGEE. DNA of the CDR3: TGTGCCAGCAGCGTCCGGGAGATACCCTACGAGCAGTACTTC. Translated, it gives CASSVREIPYEQYF.

The V gene is TRBV21-1, the J gene TRBJ1-1; the table assigns TRBD1, which was not confirmed against the DNA. TRBV21-1 is reported as a pseudogene. The CDR3 totals 13 residues. In nucleotides, the CDR3 is TGTGCCAGCAGCTCCCCAACCGGGACAGCTGCTTTCTTT. This sequence encodes CASSSPTGTAAFF.

The chain joins TRBV5-1 to TRBJ1-3, with 7 bases aligning to TRBD1. V lost 3 bases to trimming and J lost 0 bases; unmatched junction nucleotides: 3. CDR1 SGHRS and CDR2 YFSETQ come from the germline V gene. The CDR3 is 15 amino acids. This CDR3 reads CASSSRTGSGNTIYF. The CDR3 DNA reads as TGCGCCAGCAGCTCTCGGACAGGCTCTGGAAACACCATATATTTT.

The chain carries TRBV15 and TRBJ2-2; no reliable D call. CDR1 LNHNV and CDR2 YYDKDF come from the germline V gene (reference sequence). CDR3 length: 12 amino acids. V lost 0 bases and J 6 bases, leaving 2 bases between the germline ends. CDR3 sequence: CATSREPGELFF. In DNA, the CDR3 is TGTGCCACCAGCAGAGAACCCGGGGAGCTGTTTTTT.

This rearrangement joins TRBV6-2 or TRBV6-3 to TRBJ2-1; weak D call: TRBD1 (6 bases). Trimming shortened V by 1 base and J by 3 bases, and 10 bases separated the two germline ends. This CDR3 has 15 residues. The germline gives CDR1 MNHEY, CDR2 SVGEGT. The CDR3 nucleotides are TGTGCCAGCAGTTACTGGCTAGGGGGCTACAATGAGCAGTTCTTC. It translates to CASSYWLGGYNEQFF.

Concerning this clone: The same CDR3 can be traced to other DNA sequences in this sample. V is TRBV19 and J is TRBJ1-6, with D maybe TRBD1 (5 bases). Per the germline V gene, CDR1 is LNHDA and CDR2 is SQIVND (reference sequence). With 2 bases removed from V and 7 bases from J, the gap between germline ends came to 9 bases. CDR3 size: 14 residues. The CDR3 bases are TGTGCCAGTAGTATAACCGGGACGAATTCACCCCTCCACTTT. Protein sequence: CASSITGTNSPLHF.

The V gene is TRBV28, the J gene TRBJ2-1, with D tentatively TRBD1 (5 bases). CDR1 and CDR2 from the germline V gene are MDHEN and SYDVKM. The CDR3 runs 13 residues. V was clipped by 2 bases and J by 8 bases, with 10 bases between them. CDR3 protein: CASSLLLRDEQFF. CDR3 in DNA: TGTGCCAGCAGTTTACTTCTCAGGGATGAGCAGTTCTTC.

The chain joins TRBV6-5 to TRBJ1-4, with no clear D. This CDR3 has 16 amino acids. Germline assignment: CDR1 MNHEY and CDR2 SVGAGI. Between the trimmed V and J ends, which lost 0 bases and 2 bases, there was a span of 10 bases. CDR3 protein: CASSYSGSWTNEKLFF. The CDR3 DNA sequence: TGTGCCAGCAGTTACTCGGGCTCCTGGACTAATGAAAAACTGTTTTTT.

This clone appeared a single time. The chain links TRBV30 to TRBJ1-3; 11 bases agree with TRBD1. CDR3 size: 15 residues. Trimming at V came to 3 bases and at J to 7 bases, leaving 8 bases not matched to a gene. Germline-derived CDR1 and CDR2 are GTSNPN and SVGIG (reference sequence). CDR3 amino acids: CAWRVAGTGGNTIYF. In DNA, the CDR3 is TGTGCCTGGAGGGTGGCTGGGACAGGGGGGAACACCATATATTTT.

The chain recombines TRBV9 with TRBJ2-7; TRBD1 aligns across 7 bases. This CDR3 contains 14 residues. The V gene end was trimmed by 0 bases and the J gene end by 3 bases; junction bases not matched to a gene: 3. From germline, CDR1 is SGDLS and CDR2 YYNGEE. CDR3 nucleotide sequence: TGTGCCAGCAGCGTAGGGGCAGGGGGCTACGAGCAGTACTTC. Its protein product is CASSVGAGGYEQYF.

The chain carries TRBV28 and TRBJ1-2; 9 bases align to TRBD1. V shed 2 bases, J shed 8 bases, and the junction held 18 bases outside the gene matches. Germline V CDR1 and CDR2: MDHEN, SYDVKM. The CDR3 loop spans 18 amino acids. CDR3 sequence (DNA): TGTGCCAGCAGTTTAAACAGGGGGCCTCCGGTTCCCCCGCACGGCTACACCTTC. It is translated as CASSLNRGPPVPPHGYTF.

This chain joins TRBV7-2 and TRBJ1-5; D is perhaps TRBD1 (6 bases). Germline V lookup: CDR1 SGHTA, CDR2 FQGNSA. The length of the CDR3 is 13 residues. Trimming took 2 bases from V and 5 from J, leaving 7 bases between them. CDR3 in amino acids: CASSLRGDQPQHF. CDR3 in DNA: TGTGCCAGCAGCTTAAGGGGGGATCAGCCCCAGCATTTT.

The CDR3, as DNA: TGTGCCAGCTCCCCGGCCCCTGTCAGCTCCTATAATTCACCCCTCCACTTT. It is translated as CASSPAPVSSYNSPLHF. This chain joins TRBV18 and TRBJ1-6; no clear D. The germline V and J ends were trimmed by 6 bases and 0 bases, with 15 bases remaining between them. Germline-derived CDR1 and CDR2 are KGHSH and LQKENI. There are 17 residues in the CDR3.

The rearrangement links TRBV19 to TRBJ2-2; the D gene is possibly TRBD2 (5 bases). Germline V lookup: CDR1 LNHDA, CDR2 SQIVND (reference sequence). The CDR3 loop spans 14 amino acids. Trimming removed 8 bases from V and 1 base from J, with 11 bases in between. The CDR3 nucleotides are TGTGCCAGTGAAAGCCGGGGGAACACCGGGGAGCTGTTTTTT. Its protein is CASESRGNTGELFF. Supplemented by reference TRBV19 and TRBJ2-2, the full variable domain reads DGGITQSPKYLFRKEGQNVTLSCEQNLNHDAMYWYRQDPGQGLRLIYYSQIVNDFQKGDIAEGYSVSREKKESFPLTVTSAQKNPTAFYLCASESRGNTGELFFGEGSRLTVL.

The rearrangement links TRBV28 to TRBJ1-5, with D tentatively TRBD1 (5 bases). Germline V gene sequence: CDR1 MDHEN, CDR2 SYDVKM. This CDR3 has 14 residues. V was shortened by 5 bases and J by 0 bases, with 8 bases between the two germline ends. CDR3 amino acids: CASSPQGSNQPQHF. CDR3 DNA sequence: TGTGCCAGCAGTCCGCAGGGTAGCAATCAGCCCCAGCATTTT. Full variable domain (missing parts from reference TRBV28 and TRBJ1-5): DVKVTQSSRYLVKRTGEKVFLECVQDMDHENMFWYRQDPGLGLRLIYFSYDVKMKEKGDIPEGYSVSREKKERFSLILESASTNQTSMYLCASSPQGSNQPQHFGDGTRLSIL.

V gene TRBV19 combines with J gene TRBJ2-7; no definite D call. The length of the CDR3 is 13 residues. From germline, CDR1 is LNHDA and CDR2 SQIVND (reference sequence). Trimming removed 7 bases from V and 0 bases from J, with 10 bases in between. The CDR3 region has the DNA TGTGCCAGTAATGGCGGAAGCTCCTACGAGCAGTACTTC. It is translated as CASNGGSSYEQYF.

The rearrangement joins TRBV3-1 (or the pseudogene TRBV3-2) to TRBJ1-6, with 7 bases that match TRBD1. Trimming at V came to 1 base and at J to 7 bases, leaving 4 bases not matched to a gene. Germline-derived CDR1 and CDR2 are LGHDT and YNNKEL (reference sequence). CDR3 size: 15 residues. CDR3 DNA: TGTGCCAGCAGCCAAGGGGACAGTTCAAATTCACCCCTCCACTTT. Its translation is CASSQGDSSNSPLHF.

This chain connects TRBV10-2 to TRBJ1-2; the match to TRBD1 covers 8 bases. V was pared by 8 bases and J by 3 bases, with 5 bases of the junction left unmatched. The CDR3 has 13 residues. CDR1 is WSHSY, CDR2 SAAADI, per germline. Written as DNA, the CDR3 is TGCGCCAGCTGGACAGGGCTCCACTATGGCTACACCTTC. It yields the protein CASWTGLHYGYTF.

In this sample, this clone turned up once. An end of the junction does not agree with germline; a read error may underlie this. This CDR3 is CAIRAEGTVNEKLFF. CDR3 DNA: TGTGCAATCAGGGCGGAGGGCACAGTTAATGAAAAACTGTTTTTT. The V call is TRBV10-3, the J call TRBJ1-4; a possible D gene is TRBD1 (5 bases). There are 15 residues in the CDR3. The germline gives CDR1 ENHRY, CDR2 SYGVKD.

V is TRBV5-4 and J is TRBJ2-1; 14 nucleotides align to TRBD2. The length of the CDR3 is 15 residues. The germline CDR1 and CDR2 sequences are SGHNT and YYREEE (reference sequence). V lost 4 bases, J lost 8 bases, and 5 bases stayed unmatched. DNA of the CDR3: TGTGCCAGCAGCCAGACTAGCGGGAGGGCCGATGAGCAGTTCTTC. Its translation is CASSQTSGRADEQFF. The full variable domain, completed using reference TRBV5-4 and TRBJ2-1, is ETGVTQSPTHLIKTRGQQVTLRCSSQSGHNTVSWYQQALGQGPQFIFQYYREEENGRGNFPPRFSGLQFPNYSSELNVNALELDDSALYLCASSQTSGRADEQFFGPGTRLTVL.

The rearrangement joins TRBV6-2 or TRBV6-3 to TRBJ2-7, with unresolved D. Germline lookup yields CDR1 MNHEY and CDR2 SVGEGT. This CDR3 comprises 16 residues. The ends were cut back, 6 bases at V and 0 bases at J, with 18 bases in the middle. Here the CDR3 reads CASSPSTGSYSYEQYF. The CDR3 DNA reads TGTGCCAGCAGCCCCTCGACCGGCTCCTACTCCTACGAGCAGTACTTC.